This T cell receptor beta chain was profiled in a study of monozygotic twins with inflammatory bowel disease. TCRdb reprocessed the 5' RACE reads and keeps a single row for each CDR3 protein, giving no DNA. The sample table includes over 90,000 distinct CDR3 sequences. As for this clonotype: Its matching antigen is unknown.

Regarding the study as a whole: Possibly reflecting limited power, no difference in repertoire similarity was found between concordant and discordant twins.

The CDR3 covers 14 residues. Germline CDR1 reads KGHSH; CDR2 reads LQKENI. The source material was blood. This sequence originates from a human donor with ulcerative colitis or Crohn's disease, or a healthy co-twin of an affected twin (not recorded which). This sequence joins TRBV18 and TRBJ1-4. CDR3 loop: CASSPPMTVKKLFF.